Shown below are 5 T cell receptor beta chains from a single sample sequenced in a study of Ad26.COV2.S vaccination and SARS-CoV-2 variants. The method was immunoSEQ multiplex PCR; TCRdb's version includes in-frame clones alone and lacks a portion of them. Of a few hundred thousand clones listed, around nine tenths are singletons. As for treatment: around 19 received Ad26.COV2.S at low or high dose, single or two shots; 5 received placebo; per-sample allocation not given. On day 63 after the first injection, vaccine and placebo recipients gave samples. The input for sequencing was peripheral blood, taken in a trial of Ad26.COV2.S vaccine versus placebo. Source of these receptors: a person between 18 and 65 years old who received the Ad26.COV2.S COVID-19 vaccine or a placebo.

V gene TRBV29-1 combines with J gene TRBJ2-2; 8 positions agree with TRBD2. The germline CDR1 and CDR2 sequences are SQVTM and ANQGSEA. This CDR3 region has 17 residues. J lost 2 bases, V lost 3 bases, and 11 bases had no gene match. CDR3 sequence: CSVDGGEAGVNTGELFF. CDR3 sequence (DNA): TGCAGCGTTGACGGGGGGGAGGCAGGGGTCAACACCGGGGAGCTGTTTTTT.

This clone showed up just once. The J gene is TRBJ1-2, the V gene TRBV18; D gene uncertain. Germline V CDR1 and CDR2: KGHSH, LQKENI. CDR3 length equals 13 residues. The V gene lost 6 bases and the J gene lost 8 bases, with 16 bases spanning the gap. The DNA for the CDR3 is TGTGCCAGCTCCCCCTCCTTGGAGGCGGGCTACACCTTC. Translated, it gives CASSPSLEAGYTF.

The genes are TRBV5-1 and TRBJ2-7, with a tentative D call TRBD1 (5 bases). CDR1 SGHRS and CDR2 YFSETQ come from the germline V gene. Trimming removed 0 bases at V and 7 bases at J, with 14 bases between. This CDR3 is built from 14 residues. CDR3 sequence: CASSLGYRSYEQYF. CDR3 nucleotide sequence: TGCGCCAGCAGCTTGGGATACAGGTCTTATGAGCAGTACTTC.

V is TRBV29-1 and J is TRBJ1-2, with TRBD1 matching 7 bases. This CDR3 has 16 residues. The germline V gene has CDR1 SQVTM and CDR2 ANQGSEA. The junction had 15 bases not matched to a gene; V was cut back by 0 bases and J by 8 bases. This CDR3 reads CSVEDRVKGAGRGYTF. The CDR3 DNA is TGCAGCGTTGAAGATAGAGTTAAGGGGGCGGGGAGAGGCTACACCTTC.

The V gene is TRBV5-1, the J gene TRBJ1-1; the D gene is possibly TRBD1 (5 bases). Per the germline V gene, CDR1 is SGHRS and CDR2 is YFSETQ. This CDR3 spans 17 amino acids. Trimming shortened V by 3 bases and J by 4 bases, and 22 bases separated the two germline ends. CDR3 sequence (DNA): TGCGCCAGCAGCTCTTCAAGAAGGGGCGGGTTTGGCACTGAAGCTTTCTTT. Protein: CASSSSRRGGFGTEAFF.